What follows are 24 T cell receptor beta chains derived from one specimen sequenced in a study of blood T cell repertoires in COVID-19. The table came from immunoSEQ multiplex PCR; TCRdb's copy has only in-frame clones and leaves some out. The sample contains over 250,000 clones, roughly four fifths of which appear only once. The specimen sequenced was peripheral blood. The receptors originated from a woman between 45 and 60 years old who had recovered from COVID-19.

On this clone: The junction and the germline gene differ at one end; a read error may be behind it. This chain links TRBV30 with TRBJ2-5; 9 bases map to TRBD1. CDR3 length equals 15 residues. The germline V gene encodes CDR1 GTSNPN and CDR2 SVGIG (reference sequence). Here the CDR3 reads CAWGVGDRDTETQYF. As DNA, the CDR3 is TGTGCCTGGGGTGTTGGGGACAGGGACACGGAGACCCAGTACTTC. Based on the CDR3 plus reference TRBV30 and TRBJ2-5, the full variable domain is SQTIHQWPATLVQPVGSPLSLECTVEGTSNPNLYWYRQAAGRGLQLLFYSVGIGQISSEVPQNLSASRPQDRQFILSSKKLLLSDSGFYLCAWGVGDRDTETQYFGPGTRLLVL.

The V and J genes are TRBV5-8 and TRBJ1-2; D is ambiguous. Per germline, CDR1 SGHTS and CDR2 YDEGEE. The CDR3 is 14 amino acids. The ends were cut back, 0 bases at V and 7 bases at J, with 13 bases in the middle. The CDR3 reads CASSLEGRASGYTF. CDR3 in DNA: TGTGCCAGCAGCTTGGAAGGAAGAGCTAGTGGCTACACCTTC.

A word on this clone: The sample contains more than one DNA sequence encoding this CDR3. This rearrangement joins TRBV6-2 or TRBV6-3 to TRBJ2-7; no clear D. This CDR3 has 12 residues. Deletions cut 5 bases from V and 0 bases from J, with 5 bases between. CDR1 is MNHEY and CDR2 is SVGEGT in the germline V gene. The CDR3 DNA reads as TGTGCCAGCAGTCGGAGCTCCTACGAGCAGTACTTC. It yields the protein CASSRSSYEQYF.

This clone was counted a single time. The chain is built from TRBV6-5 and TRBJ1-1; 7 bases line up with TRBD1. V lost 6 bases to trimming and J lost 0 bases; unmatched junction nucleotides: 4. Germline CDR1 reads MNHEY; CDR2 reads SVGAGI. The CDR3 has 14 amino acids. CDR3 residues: CASSVTGVNTEAFF. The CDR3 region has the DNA TGTGCCAGCAGCGTCACAGGGGTGAACACTGAAGCTTTCTTT.

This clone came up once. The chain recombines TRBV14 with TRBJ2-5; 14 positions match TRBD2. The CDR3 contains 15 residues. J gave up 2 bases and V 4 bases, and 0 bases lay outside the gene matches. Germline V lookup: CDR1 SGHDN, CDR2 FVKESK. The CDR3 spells CASSRTSGGQETQYF. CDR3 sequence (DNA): TGTGCCAGCAGCCGGACTAGCGGGGGGCAAGAGACCCAGTACTTC.

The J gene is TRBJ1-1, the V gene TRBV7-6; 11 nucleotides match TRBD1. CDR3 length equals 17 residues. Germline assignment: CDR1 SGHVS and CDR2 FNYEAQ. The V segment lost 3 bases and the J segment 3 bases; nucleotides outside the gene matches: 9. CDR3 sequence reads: CASSFYGTGGFDTEAFF. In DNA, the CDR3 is TGTGCCAGCAGCTTTTATGGGACAGGGGGTTTTGACACTGAAGCTTTCTTT.

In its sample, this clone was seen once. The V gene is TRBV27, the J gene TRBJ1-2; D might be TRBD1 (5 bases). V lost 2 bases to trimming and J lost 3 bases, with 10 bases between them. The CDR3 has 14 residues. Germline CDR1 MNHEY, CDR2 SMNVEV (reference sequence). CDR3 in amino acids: CASSLLGGDYGYTF. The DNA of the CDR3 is TGTGCCAGCAGTTTACTGGGGGGGGACTATGGCTACACCTTC.

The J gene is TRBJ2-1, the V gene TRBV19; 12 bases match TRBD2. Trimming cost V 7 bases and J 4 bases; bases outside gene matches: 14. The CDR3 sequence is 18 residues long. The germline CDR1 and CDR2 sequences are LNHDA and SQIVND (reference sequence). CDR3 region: CASNPRWRTSGTYNEQFF. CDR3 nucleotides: TGTGCCAGTAACCCCCGGTGGCGGACTAGCGGGACTTACAATGAGCAGTTCTTC. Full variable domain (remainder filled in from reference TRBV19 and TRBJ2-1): DGGITQSPKYLFRKEGQNVTLSCEQNLNHDAMYWYRQDPGQGLRLIYYSQIVNDFQKGDIAEGYSVSREKKESFPLTVTSAQKNPTAFYLCASNPRWRTSGTYNEQFFGPGTRLTVL.

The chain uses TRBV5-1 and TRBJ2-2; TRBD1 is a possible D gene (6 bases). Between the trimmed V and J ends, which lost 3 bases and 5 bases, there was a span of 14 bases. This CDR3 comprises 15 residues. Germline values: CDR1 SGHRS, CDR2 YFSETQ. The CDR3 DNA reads TGCGCCAGCAGCTGGGGGACAATCGTGACCGGGGAGCTGTTTTTT. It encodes CASSWGTIVTGELFF.

The CDR3 coding sequence is TGTGCCAGCAGCCAAGGAGGCGGGAGAATCGGGGAGCTGTTTTTT. Translating it yields CASSQGGGRIGELFF. The chain recombines TRBV4-2 with TRBJ2-2, with 7 bases fitting TRBD2. Per the germline V gene, CDR1 is LGHNA and CDR2 is YNFKEQ. Trimming at V came to 1 base and at J to 7 bases, leaving 6 bases not matched to a gene. The CDR3 loop spans 15 amino acids.

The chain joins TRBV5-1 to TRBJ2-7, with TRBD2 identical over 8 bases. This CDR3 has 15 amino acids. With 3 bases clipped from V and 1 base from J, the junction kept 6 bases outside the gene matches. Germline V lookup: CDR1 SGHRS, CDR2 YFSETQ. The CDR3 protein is CASSWGSGGSYEQYF. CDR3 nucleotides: TGCGCCAGCAGCTGGGGGAGCGGGGGTTCCTACGAGCAGTACTTC.

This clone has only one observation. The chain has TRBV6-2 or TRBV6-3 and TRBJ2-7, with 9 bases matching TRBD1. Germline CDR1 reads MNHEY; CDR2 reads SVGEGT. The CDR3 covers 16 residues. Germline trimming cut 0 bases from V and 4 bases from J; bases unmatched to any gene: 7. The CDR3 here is CASSYSWTGAPYEQYF. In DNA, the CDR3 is TGTGCCAGCAGTTACTCCTGGACAGGGGCGCCATACGAGCAGTACTTC.

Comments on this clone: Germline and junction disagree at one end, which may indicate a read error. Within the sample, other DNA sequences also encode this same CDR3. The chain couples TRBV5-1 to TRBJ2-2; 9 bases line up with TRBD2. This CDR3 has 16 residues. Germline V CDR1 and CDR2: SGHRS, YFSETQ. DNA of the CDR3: TGCGCTAGCACCTTGGCGGGGGGGGCGAGGACCGGGGAGCTGTTTTTT. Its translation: CASTLAGGARTGELFF.

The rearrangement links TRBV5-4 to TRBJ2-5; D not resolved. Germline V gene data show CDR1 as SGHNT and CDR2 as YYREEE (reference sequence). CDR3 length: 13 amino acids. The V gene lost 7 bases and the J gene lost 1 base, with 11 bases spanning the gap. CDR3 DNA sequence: TGTGCCAGCCAGGTATTTTTCCAAGAGACCCAGTACTTC. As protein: CASQVFFQETQYF.

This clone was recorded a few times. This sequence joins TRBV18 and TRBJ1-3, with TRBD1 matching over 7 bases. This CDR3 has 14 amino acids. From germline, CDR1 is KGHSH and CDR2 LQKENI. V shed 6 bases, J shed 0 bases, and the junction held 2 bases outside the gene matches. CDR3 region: CASSTGDSGNTIYF. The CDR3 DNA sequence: TGTGCCAGCTCCACAGGGGACTCTGGAAACACCATATATTTT.

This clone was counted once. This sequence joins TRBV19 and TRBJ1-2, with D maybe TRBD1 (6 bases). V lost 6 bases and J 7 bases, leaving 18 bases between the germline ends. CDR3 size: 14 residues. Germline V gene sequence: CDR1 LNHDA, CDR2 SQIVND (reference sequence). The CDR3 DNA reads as TGTGCCAGTAGAGGGACACGAGAACCCTCTGGCTACACCTTC. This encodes CASRGTREPSGYTF.

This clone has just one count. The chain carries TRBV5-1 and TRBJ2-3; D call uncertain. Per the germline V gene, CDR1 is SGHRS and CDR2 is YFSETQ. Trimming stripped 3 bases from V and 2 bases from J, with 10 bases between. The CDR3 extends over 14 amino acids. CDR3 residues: CASSSGWATDTQYF. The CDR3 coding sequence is TGCGCCAGCAGCTCAGGCTGGGCCACAGATACGCAGTATTTT.

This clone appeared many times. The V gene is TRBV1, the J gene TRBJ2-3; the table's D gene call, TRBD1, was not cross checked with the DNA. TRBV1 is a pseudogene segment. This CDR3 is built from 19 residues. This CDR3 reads CTSSQDGIRTGPSTDTQYF. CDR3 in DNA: TGCACCAGCAGCCAAGACGGGATTCGGACAGGGCCTAGCACAGATACGCAGTATTTT.

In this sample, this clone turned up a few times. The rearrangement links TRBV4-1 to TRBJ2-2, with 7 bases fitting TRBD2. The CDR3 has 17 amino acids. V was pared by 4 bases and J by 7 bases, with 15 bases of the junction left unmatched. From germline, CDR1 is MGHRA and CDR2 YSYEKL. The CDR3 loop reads CASSPSIAGVTDGELFF. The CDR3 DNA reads TGCGCCAGCAGCCCAAGCATCGCGGGAGTTACTGACGGGGAGCTGTTTTTT.

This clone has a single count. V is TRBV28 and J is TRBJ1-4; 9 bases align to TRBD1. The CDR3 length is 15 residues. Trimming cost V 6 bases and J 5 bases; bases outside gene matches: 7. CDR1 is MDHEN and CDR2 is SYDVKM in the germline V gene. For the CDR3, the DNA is TGTGCCAGCAGCCCTACGGACAGGGGAAATGAAAAACTGTTTTTT. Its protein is CASSPTDRGNEKLFF.

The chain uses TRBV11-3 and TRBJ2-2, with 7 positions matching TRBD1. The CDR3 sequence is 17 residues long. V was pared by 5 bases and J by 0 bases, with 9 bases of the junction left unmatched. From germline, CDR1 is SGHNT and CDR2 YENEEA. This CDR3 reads CASSPQRQGTNTGELFF. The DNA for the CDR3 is TGTGCCAGCAGCCCGCAAAGACAGGGAACGAACACCGGGGAGCTGTTTTTT.

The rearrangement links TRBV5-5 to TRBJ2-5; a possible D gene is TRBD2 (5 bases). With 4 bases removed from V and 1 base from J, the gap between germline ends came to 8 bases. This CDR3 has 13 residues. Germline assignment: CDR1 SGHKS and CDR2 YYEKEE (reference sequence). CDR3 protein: CASSPRAQETQYF. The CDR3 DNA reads TGTGCCAGCAGCCCGCGGGCCCAAGAGACCCAGTACTTC.

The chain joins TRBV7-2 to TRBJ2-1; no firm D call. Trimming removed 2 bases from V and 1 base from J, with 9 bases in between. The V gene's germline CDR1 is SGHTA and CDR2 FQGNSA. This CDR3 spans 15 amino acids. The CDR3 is CASSLLPGSYNEQFF. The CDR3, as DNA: TGTGCCAGCAGCTTACTACCAGGTTCCTACAATGAGCAGTTCTTC.

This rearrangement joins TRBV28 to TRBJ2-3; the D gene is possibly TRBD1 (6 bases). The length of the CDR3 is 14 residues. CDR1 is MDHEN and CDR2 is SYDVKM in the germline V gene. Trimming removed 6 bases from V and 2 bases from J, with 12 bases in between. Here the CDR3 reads CASRIGGSTDTQYF. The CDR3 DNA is TGTGCCAGCAGAATAGGGGGATCCACAGATACGCAGTATTTT.